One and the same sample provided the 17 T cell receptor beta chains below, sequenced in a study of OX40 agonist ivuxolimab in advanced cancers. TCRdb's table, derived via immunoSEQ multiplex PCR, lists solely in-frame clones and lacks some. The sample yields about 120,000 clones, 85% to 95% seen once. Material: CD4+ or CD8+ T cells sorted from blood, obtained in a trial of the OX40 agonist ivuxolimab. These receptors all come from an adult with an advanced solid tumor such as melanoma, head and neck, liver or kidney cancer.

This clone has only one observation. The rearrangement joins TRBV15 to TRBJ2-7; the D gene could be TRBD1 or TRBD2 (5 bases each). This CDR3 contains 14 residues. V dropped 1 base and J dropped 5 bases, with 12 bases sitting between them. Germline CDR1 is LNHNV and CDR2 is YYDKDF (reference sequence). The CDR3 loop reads CATSRAGRKNEQYF. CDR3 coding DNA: TGTGCCACCAGCAGAGCGGGACGGAAAAACGAGCAGTACTTC.

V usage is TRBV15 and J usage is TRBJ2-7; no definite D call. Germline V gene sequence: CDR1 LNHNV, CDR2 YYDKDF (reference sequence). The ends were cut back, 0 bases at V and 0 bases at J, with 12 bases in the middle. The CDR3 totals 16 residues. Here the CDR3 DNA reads TGTGCCACCAGCAGAGATCTGGCGGAGAGCTCCTACGAGCAGTACTTC. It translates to CATSRDLAESSYEQYF.

CDR3 protein: CASSPTGVREQYF. In DNA form, the CDR3 reads TGTGCCAGTAGTCCGACAGGGGTTCGGGAGCAGTACTTC. This sequence joins TRBV19 and TRBJ2-7; 8 positions agree with TRBD1. The V gene's germline CDR1 is LNHDA and CDR2 SQIVND (reference sequence). J lost 7 bases, V lost 5 bases, and 7 bases had no gene match. The CDR3 has 13 amino acids.

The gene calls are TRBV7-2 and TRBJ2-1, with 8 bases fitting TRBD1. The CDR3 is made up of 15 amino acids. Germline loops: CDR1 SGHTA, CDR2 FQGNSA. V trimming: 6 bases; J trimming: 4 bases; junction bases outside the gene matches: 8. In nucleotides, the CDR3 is TGTGCCAGCAGTAAGACAGGGGACCTTTACAATGAGCAGTTCTTC. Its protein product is CASSKTGDLYNEQFF.

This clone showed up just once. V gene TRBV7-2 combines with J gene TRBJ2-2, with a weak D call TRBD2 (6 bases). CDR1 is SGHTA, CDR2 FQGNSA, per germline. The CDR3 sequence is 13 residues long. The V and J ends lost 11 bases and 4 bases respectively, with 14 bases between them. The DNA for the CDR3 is TGTGCCTGCGGGGAATGGGGCACCGGGGAGCTGTTTTTT. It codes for CACGEWGTGELFF.

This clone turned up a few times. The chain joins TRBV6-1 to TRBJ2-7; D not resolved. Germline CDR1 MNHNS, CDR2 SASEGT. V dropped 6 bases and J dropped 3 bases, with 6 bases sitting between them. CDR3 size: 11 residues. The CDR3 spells CASSHRYEQYF. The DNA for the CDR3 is TGTGCCAGCAGCCACCGCTACGAGCAGTACTTC.

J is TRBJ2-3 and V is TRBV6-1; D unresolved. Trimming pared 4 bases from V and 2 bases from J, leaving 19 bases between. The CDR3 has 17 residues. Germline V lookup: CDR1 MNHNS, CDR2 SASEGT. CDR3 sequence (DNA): TGTGCCAGCAGTGGAACCAAATGGGGTCCACACACAGATACGCAGTATTTT. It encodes CASSGTKWGPHTDTQYF.

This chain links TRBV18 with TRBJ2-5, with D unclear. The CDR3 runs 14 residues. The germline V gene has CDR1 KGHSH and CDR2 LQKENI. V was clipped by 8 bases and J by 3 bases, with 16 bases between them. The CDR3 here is CASTGWGLEETQYF. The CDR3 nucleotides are TGTGCCAGCACTGGGTGGGGTCTCGAAGAGACCCAGTACTTC.

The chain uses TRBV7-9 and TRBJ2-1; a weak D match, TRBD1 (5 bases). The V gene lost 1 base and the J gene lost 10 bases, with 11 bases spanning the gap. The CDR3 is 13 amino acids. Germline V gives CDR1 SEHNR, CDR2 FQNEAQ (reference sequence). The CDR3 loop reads CASSLVGVEEQFF. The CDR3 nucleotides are TGTGCCAGCAGCTTAGTAGGGGTGGAGGAGCAGTTCTTC.

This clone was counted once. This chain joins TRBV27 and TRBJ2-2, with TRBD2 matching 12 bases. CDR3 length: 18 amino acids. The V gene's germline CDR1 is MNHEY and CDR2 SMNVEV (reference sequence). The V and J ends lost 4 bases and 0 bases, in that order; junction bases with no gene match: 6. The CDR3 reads CASSSAGTSGSNTGELFF. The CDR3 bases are TGTGCCAGCAGTTCCGCCGGGACTAGCGGGTCGAACACCGGGGAGCTGTTTTTT.

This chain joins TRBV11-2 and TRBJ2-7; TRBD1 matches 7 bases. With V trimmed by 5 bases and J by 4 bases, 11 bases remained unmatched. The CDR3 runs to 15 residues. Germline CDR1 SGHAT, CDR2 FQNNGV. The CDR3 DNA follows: TGTGCCAGCAGCCAACCGGGACAGCGAACTTACGAGCAGTACTTC. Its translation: CASSQPGQRTYEQYF.

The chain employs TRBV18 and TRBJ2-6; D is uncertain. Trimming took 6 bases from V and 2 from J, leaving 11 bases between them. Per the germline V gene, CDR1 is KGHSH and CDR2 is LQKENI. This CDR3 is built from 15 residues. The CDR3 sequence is CASSADKAGANVLTF. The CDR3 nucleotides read TGTGCCAGCTCGGCCGACAAAGCTGGGGCCAACGTCCTGACTTTC.

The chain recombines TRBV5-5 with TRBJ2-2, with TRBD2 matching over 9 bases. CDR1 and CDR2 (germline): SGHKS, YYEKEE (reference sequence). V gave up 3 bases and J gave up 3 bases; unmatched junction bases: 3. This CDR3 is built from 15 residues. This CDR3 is CASSSSGGYTGELFF. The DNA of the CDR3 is TGTGCCAGCAGCTCCAGCGGGGGGTACACCGGGGAGCTGTTTTTT. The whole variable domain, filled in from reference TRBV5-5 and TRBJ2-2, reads DAGVTQSPTHLIKTRGQQVTLRCSPISGHKSVSWYQQVLGQGPQFIFQYYEKEERGRGNFPDRFSARQFPNYSSELNVNALLLGDSALYLCASSSSGGYTGELFFGEGSRLTVL.

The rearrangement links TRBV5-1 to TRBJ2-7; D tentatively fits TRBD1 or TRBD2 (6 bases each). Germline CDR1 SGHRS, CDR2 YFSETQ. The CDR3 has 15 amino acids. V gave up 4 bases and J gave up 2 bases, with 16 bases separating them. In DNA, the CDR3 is TGCGCCAGCAGCCCCTGGACGGGGGCCGCCTACGAGCAGTACTTC. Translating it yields CASSPWTGAAYEQYF.

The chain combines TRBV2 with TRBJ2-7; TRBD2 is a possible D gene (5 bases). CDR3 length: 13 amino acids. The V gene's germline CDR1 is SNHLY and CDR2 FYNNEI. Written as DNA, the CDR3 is TGTGCTAGTTCTCTAGCTTCTGCCTACGAGCAGTACTTC. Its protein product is CASSLASAYEQYF.

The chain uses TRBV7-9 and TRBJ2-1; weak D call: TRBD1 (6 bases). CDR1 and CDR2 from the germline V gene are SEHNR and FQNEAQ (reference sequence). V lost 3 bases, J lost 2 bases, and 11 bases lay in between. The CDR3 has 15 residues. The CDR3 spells CASSFNRDAYNEQFF. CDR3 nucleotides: TGTGCCAGCAGCTTCAACAGGGATGCCTACAATGAGCAGTTCTTC.

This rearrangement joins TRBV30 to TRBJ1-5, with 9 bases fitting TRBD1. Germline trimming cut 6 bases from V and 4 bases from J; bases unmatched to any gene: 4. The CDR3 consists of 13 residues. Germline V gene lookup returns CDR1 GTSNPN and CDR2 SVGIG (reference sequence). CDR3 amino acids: CACKGQGNQPQHF. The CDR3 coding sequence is TGTGCCTGTAAGGGACAGGGAAATCAGCCCCAGCATTTT. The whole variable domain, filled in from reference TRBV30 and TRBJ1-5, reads SQTIHQWPATLVQPVGSPLSLECTVEGTSNPNLYWYRQAAGRGLQLLFYSVGIGQISSEVPQNLSASRPQDRQFILSSKKLLLSDSGFYLCACKGQGNQPQHFGDGTRLSIL.